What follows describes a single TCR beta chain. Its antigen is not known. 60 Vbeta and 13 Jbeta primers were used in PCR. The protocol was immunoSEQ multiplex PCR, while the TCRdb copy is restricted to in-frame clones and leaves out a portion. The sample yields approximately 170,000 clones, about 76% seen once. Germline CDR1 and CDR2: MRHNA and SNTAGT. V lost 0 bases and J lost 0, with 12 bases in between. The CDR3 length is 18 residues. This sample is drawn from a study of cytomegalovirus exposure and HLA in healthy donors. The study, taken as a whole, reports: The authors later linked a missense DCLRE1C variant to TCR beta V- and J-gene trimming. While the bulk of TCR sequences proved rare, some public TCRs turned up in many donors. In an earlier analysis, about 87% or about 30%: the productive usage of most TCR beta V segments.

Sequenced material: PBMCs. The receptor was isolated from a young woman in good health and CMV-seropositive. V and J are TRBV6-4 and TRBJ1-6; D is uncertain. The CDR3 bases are TGTGCCAGCAGTGACTCGAGACTCTATAGCTCCTATAATTCACCCCTCCACTTT. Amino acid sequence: CASSDSRLYSSYNSPLHF.